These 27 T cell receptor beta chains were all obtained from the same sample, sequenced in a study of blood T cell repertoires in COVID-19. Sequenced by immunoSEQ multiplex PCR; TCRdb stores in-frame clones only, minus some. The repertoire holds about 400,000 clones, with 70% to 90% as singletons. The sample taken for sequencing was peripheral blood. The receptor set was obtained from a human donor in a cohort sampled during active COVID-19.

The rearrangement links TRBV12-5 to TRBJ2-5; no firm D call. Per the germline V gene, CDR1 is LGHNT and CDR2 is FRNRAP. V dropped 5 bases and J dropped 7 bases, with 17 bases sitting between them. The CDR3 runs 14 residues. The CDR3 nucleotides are TGTGCTAGTGGTCAGTCAGTAACCTCAGGGACCCAGTACTTC. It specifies CASGQSVTSGTQYF.

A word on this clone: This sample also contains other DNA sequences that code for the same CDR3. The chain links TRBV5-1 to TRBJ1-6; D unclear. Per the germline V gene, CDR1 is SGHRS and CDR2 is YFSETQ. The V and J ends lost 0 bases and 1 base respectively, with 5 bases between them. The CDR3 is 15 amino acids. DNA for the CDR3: TGCGCCAGCAGCTTGGGGGCTTCCTATAATTCACCCCTCCACTTT. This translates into CASSLGASYNSPLHF.

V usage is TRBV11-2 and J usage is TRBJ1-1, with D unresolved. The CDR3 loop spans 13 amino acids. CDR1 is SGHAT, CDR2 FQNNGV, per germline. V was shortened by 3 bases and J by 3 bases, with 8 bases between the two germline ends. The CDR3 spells CASSLGGDTEAFF. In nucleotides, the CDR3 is TGTGCCAGCAGCTTGGGTGGAGACACTGAAGCTTTCTTT.

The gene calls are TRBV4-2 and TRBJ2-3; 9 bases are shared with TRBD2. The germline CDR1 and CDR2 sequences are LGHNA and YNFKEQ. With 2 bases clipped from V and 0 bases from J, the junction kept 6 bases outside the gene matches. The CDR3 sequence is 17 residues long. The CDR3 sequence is CASSQPTSGRSTDTQYF. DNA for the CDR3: TGTGCCAGCAGCCAACCGACTAGCGGAAGAAGCACAGATACGCAGTATTTT.

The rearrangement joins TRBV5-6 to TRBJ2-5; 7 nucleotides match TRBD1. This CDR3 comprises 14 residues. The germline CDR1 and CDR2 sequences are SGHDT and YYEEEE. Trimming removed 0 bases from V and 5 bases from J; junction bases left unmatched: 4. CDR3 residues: CASSLVRGPETQYF. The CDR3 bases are TGTGCCAGCAGCTTGGTTAGGGGGCCGGAGACCCAGTACTTC.

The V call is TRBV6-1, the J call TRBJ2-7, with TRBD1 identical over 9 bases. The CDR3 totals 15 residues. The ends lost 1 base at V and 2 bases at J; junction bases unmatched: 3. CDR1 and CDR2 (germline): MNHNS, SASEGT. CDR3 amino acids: CASSEEGTGPYEQYF. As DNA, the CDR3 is TGTGCCAGCAGTGAAGAGGGGACAGGGCCCTACGAGCAGTACTTC.

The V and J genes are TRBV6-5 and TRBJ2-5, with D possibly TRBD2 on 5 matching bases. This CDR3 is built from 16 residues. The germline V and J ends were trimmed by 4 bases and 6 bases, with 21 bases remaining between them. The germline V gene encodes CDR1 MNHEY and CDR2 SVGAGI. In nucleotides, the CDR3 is TGTGCCAGCAGTTCCTGGACTCGCGACCCACTGAAGACCCAGTACTTC. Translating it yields CASSSWTRDPLKTQYF.

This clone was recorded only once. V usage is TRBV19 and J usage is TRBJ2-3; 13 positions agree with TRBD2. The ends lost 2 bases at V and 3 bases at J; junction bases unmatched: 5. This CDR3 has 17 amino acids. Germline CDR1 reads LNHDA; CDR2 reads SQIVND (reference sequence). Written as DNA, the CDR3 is TGTGCCAGTAGTATAACTAGCGGGGGGGCCGATACAGATACGCAGTATTTT. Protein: CASSITSGGADTDTQYF.

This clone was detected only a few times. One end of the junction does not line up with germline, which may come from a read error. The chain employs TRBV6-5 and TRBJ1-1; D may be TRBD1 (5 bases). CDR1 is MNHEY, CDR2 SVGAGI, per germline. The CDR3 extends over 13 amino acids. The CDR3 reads CASSYSLPGTQLF. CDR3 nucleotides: TGTGCCAGCAGTTACTCTTTACCCGGGACTCAACTATTT.

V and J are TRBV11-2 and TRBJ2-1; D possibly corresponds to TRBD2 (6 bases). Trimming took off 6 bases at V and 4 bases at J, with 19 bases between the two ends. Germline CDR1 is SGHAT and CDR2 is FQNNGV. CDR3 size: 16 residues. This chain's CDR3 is CASSGHGAGRYNEQFF. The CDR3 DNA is TGTGCCAGCAGTGGTCACGGGGCGGGAAGATACAATGAGCAGTTCTTC.

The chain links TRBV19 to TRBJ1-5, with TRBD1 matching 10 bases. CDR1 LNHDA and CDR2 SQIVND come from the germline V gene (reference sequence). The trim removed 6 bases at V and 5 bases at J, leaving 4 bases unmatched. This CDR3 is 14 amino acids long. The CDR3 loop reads CASRRQGADQPQHF. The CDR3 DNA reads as TGTGCCAGTAGACGACAGGGGGCGGATCAGCCCCAGCATTTT.

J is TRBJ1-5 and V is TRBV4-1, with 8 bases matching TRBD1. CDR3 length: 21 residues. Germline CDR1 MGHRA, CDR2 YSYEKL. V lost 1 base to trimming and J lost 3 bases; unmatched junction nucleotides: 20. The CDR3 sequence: CASSQVINSAGGVGVNQPQHF. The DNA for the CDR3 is TGCGCCAGCAGCCAAGTTATTAACTCTGCAGGGGGCGTGGGGGTCAATCAGCCCCAGCATTTT.

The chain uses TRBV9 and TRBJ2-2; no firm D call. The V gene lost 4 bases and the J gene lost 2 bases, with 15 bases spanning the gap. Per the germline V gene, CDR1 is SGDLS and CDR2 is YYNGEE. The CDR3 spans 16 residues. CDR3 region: CASSPRGQQNTGELFF. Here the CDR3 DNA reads TGTGCCAGCAGCCCTCGAGGCCAGCAAAACACCGGGGAGCTGTTTTTT.

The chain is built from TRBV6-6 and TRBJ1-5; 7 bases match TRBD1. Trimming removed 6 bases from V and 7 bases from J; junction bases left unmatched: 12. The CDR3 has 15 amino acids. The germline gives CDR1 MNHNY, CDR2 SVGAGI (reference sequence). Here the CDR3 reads CASSSLRGARQPQHF. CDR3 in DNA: TGTGCCAGCAGCTCACTCAGGGGGGCACGGCAGCCCCAGCATTTT.

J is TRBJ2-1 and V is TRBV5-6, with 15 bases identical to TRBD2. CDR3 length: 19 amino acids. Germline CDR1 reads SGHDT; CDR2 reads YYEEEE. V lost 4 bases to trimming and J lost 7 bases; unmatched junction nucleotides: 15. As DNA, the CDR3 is TGTGCCAGCAGCACCTTAGACGGACTAGCGGGGGGGCCGGGGAATGAGCAGTTCTTC. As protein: CASSTLDGLAGGPGNEQFF.

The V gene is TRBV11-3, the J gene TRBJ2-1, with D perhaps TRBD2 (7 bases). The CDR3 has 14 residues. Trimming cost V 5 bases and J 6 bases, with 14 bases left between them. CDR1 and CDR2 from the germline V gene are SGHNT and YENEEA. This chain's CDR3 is CASSPVAGANEQFF. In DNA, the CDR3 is TGTGCCAGCAGCCCGGTGGCGGGGGCCAATGAGCAGTTCTTC.

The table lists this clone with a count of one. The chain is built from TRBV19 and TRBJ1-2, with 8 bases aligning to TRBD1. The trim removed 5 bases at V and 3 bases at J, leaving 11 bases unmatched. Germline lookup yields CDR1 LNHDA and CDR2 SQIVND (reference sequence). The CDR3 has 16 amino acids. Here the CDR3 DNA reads TGTGCCAGTAGTCTCCAATGGACAGGGAGGGACTATGGCTACACCTTC. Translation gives CASSLQWTGRDYGYTF.

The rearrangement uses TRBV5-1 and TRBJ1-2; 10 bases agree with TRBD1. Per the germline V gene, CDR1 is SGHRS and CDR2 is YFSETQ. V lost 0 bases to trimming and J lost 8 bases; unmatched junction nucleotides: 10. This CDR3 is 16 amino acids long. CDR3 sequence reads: CASSLGGTGQGTGYTF. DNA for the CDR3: TGCGCCAGCAGCTTGGGGGGTACGGGACAGGGGACCGGCTACACCTTC. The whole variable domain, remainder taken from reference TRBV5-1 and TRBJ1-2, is KAGVTQTPRYLIKTRGQQVTLSCSPISGHRSVSWYQQTPGQGLQFLFEYFSETQRNKGNFPGRFSGRQFSNSRSEMNVSTLELGDSALYLCASSLGGTGQGTGYTFGSGTRLTVV.

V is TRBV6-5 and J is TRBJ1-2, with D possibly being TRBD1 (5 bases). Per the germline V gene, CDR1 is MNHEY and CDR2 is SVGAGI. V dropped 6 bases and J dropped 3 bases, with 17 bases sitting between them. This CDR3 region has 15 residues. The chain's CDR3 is CASSPTASEDYGYTF. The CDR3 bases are TGTGCCAGCAGCCCGACAGCCTCTGAGGACTATGGCTACACCTTC.

The CDR3 loop reads CASSFFGGGDTIYF. The CDR3 region has the DNA TGTGCCAGCAGCTTCTTCGGTGGGGGGGACACCATATATTTT. This rearrangement joins TRBV7-6 to TRBJ1-3; weak D call: TRBD1 (5 bases). Germline CDR1 is SGHVS and CDR2 is FNYEAQ. Trimming took 3 bases from V and 8 from J, leaving 14 bases between them. CDR3 length: 14 residues.

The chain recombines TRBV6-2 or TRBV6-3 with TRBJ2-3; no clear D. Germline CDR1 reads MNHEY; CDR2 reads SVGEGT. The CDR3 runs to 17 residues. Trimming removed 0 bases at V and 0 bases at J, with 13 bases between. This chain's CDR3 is CASSYSKTALSTDTQYF. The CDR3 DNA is TGTGCCAGCAGTTACTCGAAAACTGCACTGAGCACAGATACGCAGTATTTT.

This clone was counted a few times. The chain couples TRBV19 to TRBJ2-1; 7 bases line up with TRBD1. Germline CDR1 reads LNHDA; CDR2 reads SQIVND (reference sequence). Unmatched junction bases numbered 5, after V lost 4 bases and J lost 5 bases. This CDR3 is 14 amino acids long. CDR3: CASSTYRGHNEQFF. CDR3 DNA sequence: TGTGCCAGTAGTACCTACAGGGGCCACAATGAGCAGTTCTTC.

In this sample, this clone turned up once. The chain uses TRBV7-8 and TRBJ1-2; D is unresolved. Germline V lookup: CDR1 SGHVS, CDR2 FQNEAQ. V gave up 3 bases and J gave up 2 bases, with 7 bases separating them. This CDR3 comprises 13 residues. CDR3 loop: CASSLERNYGYTF. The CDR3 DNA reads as TGTGCCAGCAGCTTGGAGAGGAACTATGGCTACACCTTC. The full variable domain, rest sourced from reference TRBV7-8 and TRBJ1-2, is GAGVSQSPRYKVAKRGQDVALRCDPISGHVSLFWYQQALGQGPEFLTYFQNEAQLDKSGLPSDRFFAERPEGSVSTLKIQRTQQEDSAVYLCASSLERNYGYTFGSGTRLTVV.

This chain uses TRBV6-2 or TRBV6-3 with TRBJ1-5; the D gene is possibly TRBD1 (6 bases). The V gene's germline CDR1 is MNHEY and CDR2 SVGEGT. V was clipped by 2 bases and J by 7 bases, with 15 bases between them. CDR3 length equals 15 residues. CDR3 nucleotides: TGTGCCAGCAGTTACGTTCGGGGGGGCAGACAGCCCCAGCATTTT. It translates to CASSYVRGGRQPQHF.

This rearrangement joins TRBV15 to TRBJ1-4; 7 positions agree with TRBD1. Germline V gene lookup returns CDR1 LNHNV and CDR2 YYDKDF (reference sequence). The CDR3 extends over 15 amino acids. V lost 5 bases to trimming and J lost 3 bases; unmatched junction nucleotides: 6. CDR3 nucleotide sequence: TGTGCCACCAGCTGGAACAGGGGCTCTAATGAAAAACTGTTTTTT. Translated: CATSWNRGSNEKLFF. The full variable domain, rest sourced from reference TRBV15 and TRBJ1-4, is DAMVIQNPRYQVTQFGKPVTLSCSQTLNHNVMYWYQQKSSQAPKLLFHYYDKDFNNEADTPDNFQSRRPNTSFCFLDIRSPGLGDTAMYLCATSWNRGSNEKLFFGSGTQLSVL.

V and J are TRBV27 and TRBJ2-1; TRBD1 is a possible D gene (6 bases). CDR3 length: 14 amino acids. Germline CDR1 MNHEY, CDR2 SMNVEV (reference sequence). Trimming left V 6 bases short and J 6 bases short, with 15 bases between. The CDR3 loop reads CASRTGTIANEQFF. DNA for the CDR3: TGTGCCAGCAGGACGGGGACAATTGCCAATGAGCAGTTCTTC.

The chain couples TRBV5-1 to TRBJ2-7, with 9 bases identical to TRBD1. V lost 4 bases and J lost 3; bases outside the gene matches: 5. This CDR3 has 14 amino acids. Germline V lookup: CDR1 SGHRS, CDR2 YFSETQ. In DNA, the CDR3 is TGCGCCAGCAGCCCGGGACAGGGTAACTACGAGCAGTACTTC. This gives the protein CASSPGQGNYEQYF.